The next 27 T cell receptor beta chains were all read from a single sample in a study of T-cell reconstitution after alpha-beta-depleted transplantation in children. Library preparation (for TCRbeta) was performed with unique molecular identifiers. TCRdb used MiXCR to reprocess the PCR reads, holding one entry per CDR3 protein. The sample lists a few hundred thousand distinct CDR3 sequences, approximately 7% occurring once. The sequencing here drew on PBMCs, taken before TCRalphabeta/CD19-depleted stem cell transplant. The receptors derive from a boy younger than 10 with acute lymphoblastic leukemia, due to receive a stem cell transplant.

This clonotype occurred many times. The rearrangement links TRBV7-2 to TRBJ2-7; 7 nucleotides align to TRBD2. This CDR3 contains 13 residues. V dropped 5 bases and J dropped 7; count of bases not matched to a gene: 8. The V gene's germline CDR1 is SGHTA and CDR2 FQGNSA. CDR3 DNA: TGTGCCAGCAGCCCAACTAGCGAGGAGGAGCAGTACTTC. Its protein is CASSPTSEEEQYF.

This clonotype came up many times. This chain uses TRBV20-1 with TRBJ2-5; D remains ambiguous. The CDR3 is made up of 13 amino acids. Trimming removed 5 bases at V and 1 base at J, with 11 bases between. The germline V gene has CDR1 DFQATT and CDR2 SNEGSKA (reference sequence). CDR3 amino acids: CSACDSVQETQYF. Written as DNA, the CDR3 is TGCAGTGCTTGCGACTCGGTCCAAGAGACCCAGTACTTC.

This clonotype was observed at least ten times. The chain carries TRBV27 and TRBJ1-6; D is unresolved. This CDR3 has 14 amino acids. The V end lost 8 bases, the J end lost 7 bases, and 15 bases lay between the germline ends. Germline V gene lookup returns CDR1 MNHEY and CDR2 SMNVEV (reference sequence). The CDR3 spells CASARVGRNSPLHF. In DNA, the CDR3 is TGTGCCAGCGCCCGCGTAGGGCGGAATTCACCCCTCCACTTT.

This clonotype occurred many times. The rearrangement uses TRBV7-2 and TRBJ2-2; perhaps TRBD2 as D (5 bases). The CDR3 contains 17 residues. The V end was cut by 3 bases, the J end by 1 base, with 15 bases between. Germline lookup yields CDR1 SGHTA and CDR2 FQGNSA. CDR3 nucleotides: TGTGCCAGCAGCTTTCTGTCTAGCAGCTGGAACACCGGGGAGCTGTTTTTT. Protein product: CASSFLSSSWNTGELFF.

This clonotype was counted many times. The V and J genes are TRBV11-2 and TRBJ2-7; D may be TRBD2 (6 bases). Trimming stripped 5 bases from V and 3 bases from J, with 23 bases between. Germline V CDR1 and CDR2: SGHAT, FQNNGV. This CDR3 is built from 17 residues. The CDR3 here is CASSLYRGRDHLYEQYF. In DNA form, the CDR3 reads TGTGCCAGCAGCCTCTACCGTGGGCGGGACCACCTCTACGAGCAGTACTTC.

This clonotype has at least ten counts. V gene TRBV19 combines with J gene TRBJ2-1; D possibly corresponds to TRBD1 (6 bases). The CDR3 length is 14 residues. Trimming left V 5 bases short and J 3 bases short, with 11 bases between. Germline CDR1 LNHDA, CDR2 SQIVND (reference sequence). The CDR3: CASSEHRVYNEQFF. As DNA, the CDR3 is TGTGCCAGTAGTGAGCACAGGGTCTACAATGAGCAGTTCTTC. Full variable domain (remainder filled in from reference TRBV19 and TRBJ2-1): DGGITQSPKYLFRKEGQNVTLSCEQNLNHDAMYWYRQDPGQGLRLIYYSQIVNDFQKGDIAEGYSVSREKKESFPLTVTSAQKNPTAFYLCASSEHRVYNEQFFGPGTRLTVL.

This clonotype has a count of ten or more. The genes are TRBV4-3 and TRBJ2-3; D is possibly TRBD1 or TRBD2 (5 bases each). Trimming took off 0 bases at V and 0 bases at J, with 10 bases between the two ends. CDR1 LGHNA and CDR2 YSLEER come from the germline V gene. The CDR3 runs 16 residues. The CDR3 sequence is CASSQDSGGSTDTQYF. CDR3 nucleotide sequence: TGCGCCAGCAGCCAAGATAGTGGGGGAAGCACAGATACGCAGTATTTT.

This clonotype appeared many times. The chain employs TRBV9 and TRBJ2-5, with D hard to call. Trimming removed 0 bases at V and 2 bases at J, with 5 bases between. The CDR3 is made up of 13 amino acids. CDR1 is SGDLS and CDR2 is YYNGEE in the germline V gene. The CDR3 loop reads CASSVALQETQYF. The CDR3 nucleotides are TGTGCCAGCAGCGTAGCACTGCAAGAGACCCAGTACTTC.

This clonotype has at least ten counts. The V call is TRBV5-6, the J call TRBJ2-3; 8 bases map to TRBD2. The V gene end was trimmed by 0 bases and the J gene end by 0 bases; junction bases not matched to a gene: 3. This CDR3 is 16 amino acids long. Germline V gives CDR1 SGHDT, CDR2 YYEEEE. CDR3 loop: CASSLVAGLSTDTQYF. The CDR3 coding sequence is TGTGCCAGCAGCTTGGTAGCGGGGCTTAGCACAGATACGCAGTATTTT.

This clonotype was seen a handful of times. The chain is built from TRBV15 and TRBJ2-5; no firm D call. Germline V gene sequence: CDR1 LNHNV, CDR2 YYDKDF (reference sequence). The CDR3 consists of 14 residues. Trimming took 1 base from V and 1 from J, leaving 7 bases between them. Here the CDR3 DNA reads TGTGCCACCAGCAGAGGGATGACCCAAGAGACCCAGTACTTC. Translation gives CATSRGMTQETQYF.

In this sample, this clonotype turned up many times. This chain links TRBV18 with TRBJ2-1; 7 nucleotides align to TRBD1. The germline CDR1 and CDR2 sequences are KGHSH and LQKENI. The V and J ends lost 7 bases and 0 bases, in that order; junction bases with no gene match: 9. The CDR3 spans 16 residues. The CDR3 DNA sequence: TGTGCCAGCTTCCGGGACAGCCTATCCTCCTACAATGAGCAGTTCTTC. Amino acids: CASFRDSLSSYNEQFF.

This clonotype was seen many times. V and J are TRBV7-2 and TRBJ2-5; TRBD2 matches at 7 bases. From germline, CDR1 is SGHTA and CDR2 FQGNSA. V trimming: 4 bases; J trimming: 4 bases; junction bases outside the gene matches: 6. The CDR3 runs 14 residues. This chain's CDR3 is CASSSVGGIETQYF. CDR3 nucleotide sequence: TGTGCCAGCAGCTCTGTCGGGGGGATAGAGACCCAGTACTTC.

This clonotype was observed many times. The V call is TRBV7-9, the J call TRBJ2-4, with D possibly being TRBD2 (5 bases). There are 13 residues in the CDR3. V lost 5 bases to trimming and J lost 5 bases, with 10 bases between them. Per the germline V gene, CDR1 is SEHNR and CDR2 is FQNEAQ (reference sequence). CDR3 DNA: TGTGCCAGCAGCCTCGGGGTCCAAAACATTCAGTACTTC. It specifies CASSLGVQNIQYF.

This clonotype was observed many times. V is TRBV28 and J is TRBJ1-1; TRBD1 agrees at 7 bases. V shed 6 bases and J 3 bases; nucleotides not matched to a gene: 10. The V gene's germline CDR1 is MDHEN and CDR2 SYDVKM. CDR3 length equals 15 residues. DNA for the CDR3: TGTGCCAGCAGGCCCTGGGGAGACAGGGACACTGAAGCTTTCTTT. Translated, it gives CASRPWGDRDTEAFF. The complete variable domain, with remaining parts taken from reference TRBV28 and TRBJ1-1, reads DVKVTQSSRYLVKRTGEKVFLECVQDMDHENMFWYRQDPGLGLRLIYFSYDVKMKEKGDIPEGYSVSREKKERFSLILESASTNQTSMYLCASRPWGDRDTEAFFGQGTRLTVV.

The rearrangement uses TRBV20-1 and TRBJ2-1, with D possibly being TRBD1 or TRBD2 (5 bases each). The CDR3 contains 17 residues. Germline V gene sequence: CDR1 DFQATT, CDR2 SNEGSKA (reference sequence). Deletions cut 0 bases from V and 5 bases from J, with 20 bases between. The CDR3 DNA reads as TGCAGTGCTAGAGATCTCGGGGCAGGGAGAGGGGACAATGAGCAGTTCTTC. It translates to CSARDLGAGRGDNEQFF.

In this sample, this clonotype turned up a few times. The rearrangement links TRBV27 to TRBJ2-7, with 10 bases lining up with TRBD1. The CDR3 totals 14 residues. CDR1 is MNHEY and CDR2 is SMNVEV in the germline V gene (reference sequence). V lost 5 bases and J lost 1; bases outside the gene matches: 2. This CDR3 is CASSKDRGSYEQYF. As DNA, the CDR3 is TGTGCCAGCAGTAAGGACAGGGGGTCCTACGAGCAGTACTTC.

In its sample, this clonotype was seen a few times. The V and J genes are TRBV20-1 and TRBJ1-6, with a tentative D call TRBD1 (5 bases). The CDR3 loop spans 15 amino acids. CDR1 is DFQATT, CDR2 SNEGSKA, per germline (reference sequence). V gave up 1 base and J gave up 5 bases, with 12 bases separating them. This chain's CDR3 is CSARVLQANNSPLHF. The CDR3 coding sequence is TGCAGTGCTAGAGTCCTACAGGCCAATAATTCACCCCTCCACTTT.

This clonotype came up many times. This chain connects TRBV20-1 to TRBJ2-3, with TRBD2 identical over 8 bases. J gave up 2 bases and V 6 bases, and 10 bases lay outside the gene matches. The germline V gene encodes CDR1 DFQATT and CDR2 SNEGSKA (reference sequence). The CDR3 length is 15 residues. CDR3 DNA sequence: TGCAGTGCCCCAGCGGGAGCAAGCCTCACAGATACGCAGTATTTT. Its protein is CSAPAGASLTDTQYF.

This clonotype has at least ten counts. An end of the junction differs from the germline gene, which may be a read error. The chain carries TRBV7-2 and TRBJ1-1, with D possibly matching TRBD1 (6 bases). This CDR3 is 13 amino acids long. Per the germline V gene, CDR1 is SGHTA and CDR2 is FQGNSA. The CDR3 DNA sequence: TGTGCCAGCAGCTTAGCCGTTAGGGACACCCGTATCTTT. Translation gives CASSLAVRDTRIF.

The chain links TRBV28 to TRBJ1-2; D not certain. CDR3 length: 13 residues. V shed 7 bases and J shed 1 base, with 10 bases lying between them. Germline CDR1 and CDR2: MDHEN and SYDVKM. The CDR3 region is CASKDTYNYGYTF. In DNA, the CDR3 is TGTGCCAGCAAAGACACGTATAACTATGGCTACACCTTC.

This clonotype was seen many times. The chain is built from TRBV6-2 or TRBV6-3 and TRBJ2-1; possible D gene TRBD2, 5 bases. V was cut by 6 bases and J by 3 bases, with 18 bases left in between. Per germline, CDR1 MNHEY and CDR2 SVGEGT. The CDR3 extends over 16 amino acids. CDR3 loop: CASSRPRAEGYNEQFF. The CDR3 region has the DNA TGTGCCAGCAGCCGTCCCCGGGCCGAGGGCTACAATGAGCAGTTCTTC.

This clonotype was detected only a few times. The chain employs TRBV7-9 and TRBJ2-3; D is perhaps TRBD1 (7 bases). Germline V lookup: CDR1 SEHNR, CDR2 FQNEAQ (reference sequence). This CDR3 is built from 13 residues. V was clipped by 8 bases and J by 8 bases, with 17 bases between them. Here the CDR3 DNA reads TGTGCCAGCGAAACAGGGGAGGCGGCTACGCAGTATTTT. Residues: CASETGEAATQYF.

This clonotype came up many times. In DNA, the CDR3 is TGCAGCGTTGAACCACAGCGAAATGAGCAGTTCTTC. The encoded protein is CSVEPQRNEQFF. The chain combines TRBV29-1 with TRBJ2-1; D call uncertain. Trimming removed 2 bases at V and 7 bases at J, with 9 bases between. This CDR3 has 12 amino acids. Germline loops: CDR1 SQVTM, CDR2 ANQGSEA.

This clonotype was seen a few times. The CDR3 protein is CASSPGLAHDTQYF. CDR3 bases: TGTGCCAGCAGCCCCGGACTAGCTCACGATACGCAGTATTTT. The chain uses TRBV7-2 and TRBJ2-3; the match to TRBD2 covers 8 bases. V lost 5 bases, J lost 6 bases, and 7 bases stayed unmatched. The CDR3 runs 14 residues. Germline V gene lookup returns CDR1 SGHTA and CDR2 FQGNSA.

This clonotype was recorded many times. The chain has TRBV29-1 and TRBJ1-1; D is possibly TRBD1 (6 bases). The CDR3 length is 14 residues. Trimming pared 7 bases from V and 0 bases from J, leaving 15 bases between. Germline CDR1 SQVTM, CDR2 ANQGSEA. CDR3 DNA: TGCAGCGCAACCGGGACACAAATGAACACTGAAGCTTTCTTT. The encoded protein is CSATGTQMNTEAFF.

Ten or more counts support this clonotype. This chain joins TRBV5-1 and TRBJ2-7, with TRBD1 identical over 7 bases. Germline V gene sequence: CDR1 SGHRS, CDR2 YFSETQ. The CDR3 contains 16 residues. After removal of 0 bases from V and 2 bases from J, the junction contained 8 bases not matched to a gene. CDR3 amino acids: CASSLAGGQAAYEQYF. In DNA, the CDR3 is TGCGCCAGCAGCTTGGCCGGTGGACAGGCCGCCTACGAGCAGTACTTC. Together with reference TRBV5-1 and TRBJ2-7, the CDR3 gives the full variable domain: KAGVTQTPRYLIKTRGQQVTLSCSPISGHRSVSWYQQTPGQGLQFLFEYFSETQRNKGNFPGRFSGRQFSNSRSEMNVSTLELGDSALYLCASSLAGGQAAYEQYFGPGTRLTVT.

This clonotype has at least ten counts. The rearrangement links TRBV5-1 to TRBJ2-5; TRBD2 aligns across 13 bases. Germline assignment: CDR1 SGHRS and CDR2 YFSETQ. J gave up 4 bases and V 1 base, and 4 bases lay outside the gene matches. This CDR3 contains 16 residues. The CDR3 is CASSLMGLAGSETQYF. The CDR3 DNA is TGCGCCAGCAGCTTGATGGGACTAGCGGGGTCAGAGACCCAGTACTTC.